The 23 T cell receptor beta chains listed next were all sequenced from one sample in a study of blood T cell repertoires in COVID-19. Data came from immunoSEQ multiplex PCR; TCRdb stores just in-frame clones and leaves some out. The data hold some 300,000 clones, with 70% to 90% observed a single time. Sequencing was done on a sample of PBMCs or T cells enriched from blood (not recorded which). The receptors shown here come from a woman aged 60-75 years in a cohort exposed to, infected with or recovered from COVID-19 (not recorded which).

CDR3 loop: CASSFVSGMYNEQFF. CDR3 sequence (DNA): TGTGCCAGCAGCTTTGTAAGCGGGATGTACAATGAGCAGTTCTTC. The rearrangement uses TRBV7-6 and TRBJ2-1; TRBD2 matches 7 bases. The CDR3 loop spans 15 amino acids. CDR1 and CDR2 (germline): SGHVS, FNYEAQ. Trimming removed 3 bases from V and 4 bases from J; junction bases left unmatched: 6.

This clone was observed once. V is TRBV7-3 and J is TRBJ2-6; D ambiguous. This CDR3 is built from 20 residues. The V end lost 3 bases, the J end lost 0 bases, and 21 bases lay between the germline ends. The germline gives CDR1 SGHTA, CDR2 FQGTGA. DNA for the CDR3: TGTGCCAGCAGCTTCCGAGACAAGGTGCCCTCCGGCTCTGGGGCCAACGTCCTGACTTTC. Its protein product is CASSFRDKVPSGSGANVLTF.

This sequence joins TRBV27 and TRBJ1-1, with 9 bases aligning to TRBD1. CDR1 is MNHEY and CDR2 is SMNVEV in the germline V gene (reference sequence). With V trimmed by 6 bases and J by 4 bases, 3 bases remained unmatched. The length of the CDR3 is 13 residues. CDR3 nucleotide sequence: TGTGCCAGCAGCGCGACAGGGGGCACTGAAGCTTTCTTT. Protein sequence: CASSATGGTEAFF.

The chain joins TRBV11-1 to TRBJ2-5; 9 bases line up with TRBD1. There are 15 residues in the CDR3. V was clipped by 1 base and J by 5 bases; unmatched bases: 5. Germline lookup yields CDR1 SGHAT and CDR2 FQDESV (reference sequence). The CDR3 is CASSLVGTGMETQYF. CDR3 bases: TGTGCCAGCAGCTTAGTAGGGACAGGGATGGAGACCCAGTACTTC. Full variable domain (remainder filled in from reference TRBV11-1 and TRBJ2-5): EAEVAQSPRYKITEKSQAVAFWCDPISGHATLYWYRQILGQGPELLVQFQDESVVDDSQLPKDRFSAERLKGVDSTLKIQPAELGDSAMYLCASSLVGTGMETQYFGPGTRLLVL.

V usage is TRBV4-1 and J usage is TRBJ2-5, with 10 bases that match TRBD2. Germline CDR1 is MGHRA and CDR2 is YSYEKL. The CDR3 is made up of 18 amino acids. Germline trimming cut 6 bases from V and 1 base from J; bases unmatched to any gene: 14. CDR3 sequence: CASSRLTTAGGPQETQYF. CDR3 nucleotides: TGCGCCAGCAGTCGACTTACTACAGCGGGAGGGCCCCAAGAGACCCAGTACTTC.

The chain uses TRBV5-6 and TRBJ2-1; tentatively, D is TRBD2 (6 bases). V lost 1 base and J 1 base, leaving 9 bases between the germline ends. CDR1 and CDR2 from the germline V gene are SGHDT and YYEEEE. The CDR3 has 15 residues. Written as DNA, the CDR3 is TGTGCCAGCAGCTTGAGTAGCGGTTCCTACAATGAGCAGTTCTTC. Its protein is CASSLSSGSYNEQFF. The full variable domain, in which reference TRBV5-6 and TRBJ2-1 provide the parts outside the CDR3, is DAGVTQSPTHLIKTRGQQVTLRCSPKSGHDTVSWYQQALGQGPQFIFQYYEEEERQRGNFPDRFSGHQFPNYSSELNVNALLLGDSALYLCASSLSSGSYNEQFFGPGTRLTVL.

This clone was seen a few times. The chain links TRBV28 to TRBJ2-1; 7 nucleotides line up with TRBD1. Germline V lookup: CDR1 MDHEN, CDR2 SYDVKM. The CDR3 is 12 amino acids. Trimming took 4 bases from V and 10 from J; bases not matched to a gene: 4. This CDR3 is CASSSTGVEQFF. In nucleotides, the CDR3 is TGTGCCAGCAGTTCCACAGGGGTCGAGCAGTTCTTC. Full variable domain (outside the CDR3, taken from reference TRBV28 and TRBJ2-1): DVKVTQSSRYLVKRTGEKVFLECVQDMDHENMFWYRQDPGLGLRLIYFSYDVKMKEKGDIPEGYSVSREKKERFSLILESASTNQTSMYLCASSSTGVEQFFGPGTRLTVL.

This chain's CDR3 is CASSLSGTGGAGAQYF. The CDR3, as DNA: TGTGCCAGCAGCTTAAGCGGGACAGGGGGCGCGGGGGCGCAGTATTTT. This chain links TRBV7-2 with TRBJ2-3, with 12 bases lining up with TRBD1. The CDR3 loop spans 16 amino acids. J gave up 10 bases and V 2 bases, and 10 bases lay outside the gene matches. The germline V gene has CDR1 SGHTA and CDR2 FQGNSA.

This chain joins TRBV6-6 and TRBJ1-5; D perhaps matches TRBD1 (5 bases). Trimming cost V 5 bases and J 7 bases, with 15 bases left between them. The CDR3 covers 14 residues. In germline, CDR1 is MNHNY, CDR2 SVGAGI (reference sequence). CDR3 sequence (DNA): TGTGCCAGCAGTCGGGCGGGGGGTAGACAGCCCCAGCATTTT. Residues: CASSRAGGRQPQHF.

The chain combines TRBV7-9 with TRBJ2-2; D unclear. From germline, CDR1 is SEHNR and CDR2 FQNEAQ (reference sequence). The CDR3 loop spans 14 amino acids. Trimming took off 8 bases at V and 4 bases at J, with 14 bases between the two ends. The CDR3 region has the DNA TGTGCCAGCGTCCGGATGGGCCTCACCGGGGAGCTGTTTTTT. Amino acid sequence: CASVRMGLTGELFF.

The rearrangement uses TRBV6-4 and TRBJ2-3, with D possibly TRBD1 on 5 matching bases. This CDR3 spans 14 amino acids. Trimming shortened V by 4 bases and J by 1 base, and 9 bases separated the two germline ends. Germline CDR1 and CDR2: MRHNA and SNTAGT. The CDR3 region has the DNA TGTGCCAGCAGTGTTGGGGCAGGCACAGATACGCAGTATTTT. Its protein product is CASSVGAGTDTQYF.

This clone has more than one count but fewer than ten. This chain joins TRBV3-1 (or the pseudogene TRBV3-2) and TRBJ2-7; TRBD1 aligns across 9 bases. With V trimmed by 6 bases and J by 5 bases, 8 bases remained unmatched. The CDR3 runs to 14 residues. Germline assignment: CDR1 LGHDT and CDR2 YNNKEL (reference sequence). CDR3: CASSTGTGSNEQYF. CDR3 sequence (DNA): TGTGCCAGCAGTACCGGGACAGGGTCAAACGAGCAGTACTTC.

The V call is TRBV29-1, the J call TRBJ2-7; D possibly corresponds to TRBD1 (5 bases). V shed 6 bases and J shed 0 bases, with 18 bases lying between them. CDR3 length: 15 amino acids. From germline, CDR1 is SQVTM and CDR2 ANQGSEA. In DNA form, the CDR3 reads TGCAGCGTAGTAGCAGGGAACTACCTCTCCTACGAGCAGTACTTC. Translation: CSVVAGNYLSYEQYF.

V and J are TRBV19 and TRBJ1-2; 9 positions match TRBD1. This CDR3 comprises 15 residues. Germline V lookup: CDR1 LNHDA, CDR2 SQIVND (reference sequence). V lost 3 bases to trimming and J lost 5 bases; unmatched junction nucleotides: 7. As DNA, the CDR3 is TGTGCCAGTAGTATCGCCTCAGGACAGGGGTATGGCTACACCTTC. It is translated as CASSIASGQGYGYTF.

This clone has just one count. The J gene is TRBJ2-7, the V gene TRBV9, with TRBD2 matching 7 bases. This CDR3 spans 15 amino acids. With V trimmed by 0 bases and J by 2 bases, 5 bases remained unmatched. Germline CDR1 and CDR2: SGDLS and YYNGEE. The CDR3 DNA follows: TGTGCCAGCAGCGTAGGTGGGGGGACTACCTACGAGCAGTACTTC. The encoded protein is CASSVGGGTTYEQYF.

A few counts support this clone. The chain joins TRBV6-1 to TRBJ2-5; D unclear. Between the trimmed V and J ends, which lost 3 bases and 5 bases, there was a span of 16 bases. The CDR3 loop spans 15 amino acids. CDR1 and CDR2 from the germline V gene are MNHNS and SASEGT. In DNA, the CDR3 is TGTGCCAGCAGTGACGGTGGCACTACACGGGAGACCCAGTACTTC. Amino acids: CASSDGGTTRETQYF.

This rearrangement joins TRBV5-4 to TRBJ2-2, with 7 positions matching TRBD1. Per germline, CDR1 SGHNT and CDR2 YYREEE (reference sequence). Germline trimming cut 4 bases from V and 5 bases from J; bases unmatched to any gene: 11. The CDR3 runs to 16 residues. The CDR3 here is CASSQGGSGGTGELFF. The CDR3 region has the DNA TGTGCCAGCAGCCAAGGGGGCTCGGGTGGAACCGGGGAGCTGTTTTTT.

The chain carries TRBV5-1 and TRBJ1-4; D call uncertain. The CDR3 consists of 13 residues. Germline V gene lookup returns CDR1 SGHRS and CDR2 YFSETQ. Trimming left V 4 bases short and J 8 bases short, with 12 bases between. The CDR3 spells CASSPSAEEKLFF. CDR3 sequence (DNA): TGCGCCAGCAGCCCCTCGGCGGAGGAAAAACTGTTTTTT.

In this sample, this clone turned up once. The genes are TRBV21-1 and TRBJ2-1; the D call TRBD2 from the table was never checked on the DNA. TRBV21-1 is termed a pseudogene. The CDR3 sequence is 16 residues long. The CDR3 protein is CASRHLTSGSLNEQFF. As DNA, the CDR3 is TGTGCCAGCAGACACCTCACCAGCGGGAGTCTCAATGAGCAGTTCTTC.

The chain carries TRBV28 and TRBJ1-4; D perhaps matches TRBD1 (6 bases). The germline V gene has CDR1 MDHEN and CDR2 SYDVKM. The CDR3 runs to 17 residues. Trimming took 5 bases from V and 5 from J, leaving 21 bases between them. CDR3 nucleotides: TGTGCCAGCAGTATCGTACCCCGGGGGGCCTACAATGAAAAACTGTTTTTT. This sequence encodes CASSIVPRGAYNEKLFF.

The chain recombines TRBV9 with TRBJ1-6; D gene ambiguous. Looked up from germline, CDR1 is SGDLS and CDR2 is YYNGEE. There are 18 residues in the CDR3. Deletions cut 0 bases from V and 2 bases from J, with 15 bases between. The CDR3 DNA sequence: TGTGCCAGCAGCGTAGGGGGAGGTGGAGATACCTATAATTCACCCCTCCACTTT. Translated: CASSVGGGGDTYNSPLHF.

V is TRBV14 and J is TRBJ1-1, with 7 bases that match TRBD1. The germline gives CDR1 SGHDN, CDR2 FVKESK. V shed 4 bases, J shed 3 bases, and the junction held 11 bases outside the gene matches. The CDR3 consists of 16 residues. CDR3: CASSPRQGDGDTEAFF. CDR3 nucleotides: TGTGCCAGCAGCCCACGACAGGGTGACGGCGACACTGAAGCTTTCTTT.

The rearrangement uses TRBV28 and TRBJ2-7, with 9 bases aligning to TRBD1. Germline-derived CDR1 and CDR2 are MDHEN and SYDVKM. V dropped 8 bases and J dropped 6; count of bases not matched to a gene: 8. The CDR3 has 13 residues. In nucleotides, the CDR3 is TGTGCCAGCTGGGACAGGGATTTAGGCGAGCAGTACTTC. It is translated as CASWDRDLGEQYF. The full variable domain, in which reference TRBV28 and TRBJ2-7 provide the parts outside the CDR3, is DVKVTQSSRYLVKRTGEKVFLECVQDMDHENMFWYRQDPGLGLRLIYFSYDVKMKEKGDIPEGYSVSREKKERFSLILESASTNQTSMYLCASWDRDLGEQYFGPGTRLTVT.